A single T cell receptor beta chain is shown here with its context. Germline CDR1 SGHNT, CDR2 YYREEE (reference sequence). The CDR3 consists of 15 residues. The V and J ends lost 2 bases and 1 base, in that order; junction bases with no gene match: 4. These data originate in a study of OX40 agonist ivuxolimab in advanced cancers. The method was immunoSEQ multiplex PCR; TCRdb's version includes in-frame clones alone and lacks a portion of them. The repertoire holds approximately 60,000 clones, with about 83% as singletons. The chain is built from TRBV5-4 and TRBJ2-7, with 9 bases aligning to TRBD2. This specimen was CD4+ or CD8+ T cells sorted from blood, taken in a trial of the OX40 agonist ivuxolimab. The TCR originated in an adult with an advanced solid tumor such as melanoma, head and neck, liver or kidney cancer. Here the CDR3 DNA reads TGTGCCAGCAGCTTTTTAGCGGGGGCTTCCTACGAGCAGTACTTC. As protein: CASSFLAGASYEQYF.